Listed below are T cell receptor beta chains from one sample, sequenced in a study of blood T cell repertoires in COVID-19. The assay was immunoSEQ multiplex PCR, and TCRdb's table has in-frame clones only and misses some. The data show 400,000 to 450,000 clones, around 89% seen once. The sample was peripheral blood. These TCRs come from a woman aged 45-60 years with COVID-19, enrolled during active disease. Each CDR3 is given without its conserved first and last residue.

>TRBV12-3/TRBV12-4
ASSLGGFVGYT
>TRBV11-1
ASSLVRESDTQY
>TRBV5-8
ATQGPIKGYT
>TRBV6-5
ASSSGYPSGNTIY
>TRBV4-1
ASSQDHGRDEQY
>TRBV25-1
ASSEQGAYNSPLH
>TRBV4-1
ASSQVGRAKAQGNYGYT
>TRBV7-3
ASSPGTGNTGELF
>TRBV7-6
ASSLAGQGLLNTEAF
>TRBV27
ASSQTGLGVYEQY
>TRBV5-1
ASSRGTSETQY
>TRBV6-5
ASSTARGGAF
>TRBV30
AWISNPGGGTEAF
>TRBV5-4
ASSEAGDTDTQY
>TRBV7-9
ASTPGGGPDTQY
>TRBV24-1
ATSDCGFRGDPYNEQF
>TRBV28
ASMSDTNSPLH
>TRBV18
ASSPRTSGGYTDTQY
>TRBV7-9
ASSPDSWIWAF
>TRBV5-5
ASSFSTDQETQY
>TRBV7-2
ASSLRDRSEAS
>TRBV7-2
ASSLGTSIGTQY
>TRBV30
AWSLGGGRQEKLF
>TRBV3-1/TRBV3-2
ASSQDPEGDTQY
>TRBV6-5
AVQGDARGNTIY
>TRBV4-2
ASRLARASSSYNEQF
>TRBV12-3/TRBV12-4
ASSLERDSPLH
>TRBV7-3
ASSVNTGTGYT
>TRBV7-9
ASSTGGSYEQY
>TRBV5-1
ASSRFISGGPSYEQY
>TRBV3-1/TRBV3-2
ASSQRGFNEQF
>TRBV3-1/TRBV3-2
ASSQETGGNTGELF
>TRBV5-6
ASSFVTGLIYGYT
>TRBV27
ASSPWGSGGAGGELF
>TRBV19
AREEPGTPSFLYEQY
>TRBV2
ASRGGSTENQPQH
>TRBV28
ASTTRWPGGIAEAF
>TRBV12-5
ASGRDRGVYGYT
>TRBV6-5
ASGIAGYTGELF
>TRBV9
ASSAQTRTSGNEQF
>TRBV6-5
ASSLQGADYGYT
>TRBV19
ASSLLTGLTEAF
>TRBV24-1
ATSDHRGTGELF
>TRBV5-1
ASSSGLAGGQETQY
>TRBV24-1
ATSVQGINYGYT
>TRBV28
ASSLFHSNQPQH